These 12 T cell receptor beta chains originate from one sample sequenced in a study of blood T cell repertoires in COVID-19. The assay was immunoSEQ multiplex PCR, and TCRdb's table has in-frame clones only and misses some. In the table there are 150,000 to 200,000 clones, more than 80% of which are singletons. Source material: peripheral blood. The origin of the receptors is a woman at least 80 years old with COVID-19, enrolled during active disease.

The chain uses TRBV6-2 or TRBV6-3 and TRBJ2-3; TRBD2 aligns across 8 bases. Germline trimming cut 6 bases from V and 0 bases from J; bases unmatched to any gene: 2. The CDR3 is 14 amino acids. Germline loops: CDR1 MNHEY, CDR2 SVGEGT. CDR3 sequence reads: CASSGLASTDTQYF. As DNA, the CDR3 is TGTGCCAGCAGCGGACTAGCTAGCACAGATACGCAGTATTTT.

V usage is TRBV5-1 and J usage is TRBJ2-7; 9 bases agree with TRBD1. The V gene's germline CDR1 is SGHRS and CDR2 YFSETQ. The CDR3 spans 15 residues. Trimming at V came to 4 bases and at J to 3 bases, leaving 8 bases not matched to a gene. This CDR3 reads CASSPDRGIVYEQYF. CDR3 DNA: TGCGCCAGCAGCCCAGACAGGGGGATCGTCTACGAGCAGTACTTC.

The chain is built from TRBV28 and TRBJ1-5, with TRBD1 matching 8 bases. Trimming took 7 bases from V and 6 from J; bases not matched to a gene: 14. Germline V gives CDR1 MDHEN, CDR2 SYDVKM. The CDR3 has 16 amino acids. The CDR3 sequence: CASNGYGQGRGQPQHF. The CDR3 DNA reads TGTGCCAGCAACGGATATGGACAGGGAAGGGGTCAGCCCCAGCATTTT.

The CDR3 DNA reads as TGTGCCACCATGGCGGACAGGGCAATCGGGGAGCTGTTTTTT. Translated: CATMADRAIGELFF. The V and J genes are TRBV24-1 and TRBJ2-2; 8 bases align to TRBD1. This CDR3 spans 14 amino acids. V lost 8 bases to trimming and J lost 7 bases; unmatched junction nucleotides: 8. Germline V gives CDR1 KGHDR, CDR2 SFDVKD.

This clone was observed many times. V and J are TRBV28 and TRBJ1-2; D gene unclear. The germline gives CDR1 MDHEN, CDR2 SYDVKM. The CDR3 covers 13 residues. The V and J ends lost 7 bases and 4 bases respectively, with 13 bases between them. The CDR3 here is CASTPQAVYGYTF. CDR3 sequence (DNA): TGTGCCAGCACCCCTCAAGCGGTCTATGGCTACACCTTC.

V is TRBV18 and J is TRBJ1-5; TRBD1 might be the D (6 bases). From germline, CDR1 is KGHSH and CDR2 LQKENI. Trimming took 5 bases from V and 3 from J, leaving 8 bases between them. CDR3 size: 13 residues. The CDR3: CASSTGNNQPQHF. The DNA of the CDR3 is TGTGCCAGCTCAACAGGGAACAATCAGCCCCAGCATTTT.

The chain joins TRBV23-1 to TRBJ2-2; 7 bases agree with TRBD1. Being an ORF, TRBV23-1 has a function that is uncertain. Trimming at V came to 0 bases and at J to 0 bases, leaving 7 bases not matched to a gene. The CDR3 covers 18 residues. This CDR3 is CASSQSLDRATNTGELFF. Here the CDR3 DNA reads TGCGCCAGCAGTCAATCGCTCGACAGGGCAACGAACACCGGGGAGCTGTTTTTT.

The V gene is TRBV11-2, the J gene TRBJ2-3; D is ambiguous. The germline CDR1 and CDR2 sequences are SGHAT and FQNNGV. There are 14 residues in the CDR3. V was cut by 4 bases and J by 3 bases, with 11 bases left in between. DNA of the CDR3: TGTGCCAGCAGCTACCACGGCGGTACAGATACGCAGTATTTT. This translates into CASSYHGGTDTQYF.

V gene TRBV30 combines with J gene TRBJ1-6, with D uncertain. Trimming took 1 base from V and 6 from J, leaving 16 bases between them. The germline CDR1 and CDR2 sequences are GTSNPN and SVGIG (reference sequence). This CDR3 has 16 amino acids. CDR3 residues: CAWSGGRAGFNSPLHF. CDR3 in DNA: TGTGCCTGGAGTGGCGGGAGGGCTGGATTTAATTCACCCCTCCACTTT.

V and J are TRBV19 and TRBJ2-7, with D possibly matching TRBD1 (6 bases). The length of the CDR3 is 15 residues. V was shortened by 6 bases and J by 2 bases, with 17 bases between the two germline ends. Per germline, CDR1 LNHDA and CDR2 SQIVND (reference sequence). CDR3: CASSTENRVPYEQYF. In DNA form, the CDR3 reads TGTGCCAGTAGCACGGAGAACAGGGTCCCCTACGAGCAGTACTTC.

The chain uses TRBV27 and TRBJ2-5, with D tentatively TRBD1 (7 bases). This CDR3 contains 16 residues. V gave up 3 bases and J gave up 0 bases, with 14 bases separating them. Germline-derived CDR1 and CDR2 are MNHEY and SMNVEV (reference sequence). In DNA, the CDR3 is TGTGCCAGCAGTTTGGGACCAGGGGGGAACCAAGAGACCCAGTACTTC. This sequence encodes CASSLGPGGNQETQYF.

V is TRBV24-1 and J is TRBJ1-2; the match to TRBD1 covers 9 bases. Germline trimming cut 4 bases from V and 4 bases from J; bases unmatched to any gene: 6. The CDR3 runs to 15 residues. The germline gives CDR1 KGHDR, CDR2 SFDVKD. CDR3 sequence: CATSDSTGGGYGYTF. The CDR3 DNA is TGTGCCACCAGTGACTCAACAGGGGGCGGCTATGGCTACACCTTC.